Shown below are 27 T cell receptor beta chains from a single sample sequenced in a study of CD8 T cells in ankylosing spondylitis (dated by TCRdb to about 2017). The library relied on 5' RACE. The sequencer listed for this sample is Illumina HiSeq 2500. Clones were called with MiXCR by TCRdb after fastp trimmed the public reads at Q25, and only in-frame beta chains were retained. Each entry is one CDR3 protein sequence, shown with its most common DNA and genes. For this sample there are hundreds of thousands of distinct CDR3 sequences; about 26% appear just once. The ten biggest clones cover 6.6% of the sample. Specimen: blood, either unsorted or a sorted T cell fraction (not recorded which). The receptors were gathered from a male donor with ankylosing spondylitis or in good health (not recorded which).

The chain has TRBV10-3 and TRBJ2-5; either TRBD1 or TRBD2 may supply D (5 bases each). The CDR3 consists of 13 residues. Trimming took off 4 bases at V and 4 bases at J, with 10 bases between the two ends. The V gene's germline CDR1 is ENHRY and CDR2 SYGVKD. CDR3 sequence: CAISGGVRETQYF. The CDR3 DNA follows: TGTGCCATCAGTGGAGGGGTTAGAGAGACCCAGTACTTC.

This clonotype was counted many times. The chain employs TRBV6-1 and TRBJ1-5; D is possibly TRBD1 (5 bases). Trimming left V 8 bases short and J 4 bases short, with 21 bases between. Germline assignment: CDR1 MNHNS and CDR2 SASEGT. The CDR3 covers 16 residues. For the CDR3, the DNA is TGTGCCAGCCGGCGCAGGCCCAGGGAAAAAAATCAGCCCCAGCATTTT. This sequence encodes CASRRRPREKNQPQHF.

The rearrangement uses TRBV6-1 and TRBJ1-5; 8 bases map to TRBD1. The CDR3 is made up of 18 amino acids. V shed 6 bases and J 0 bases; nucleotides not matched to a gene: 13. The germline CDR1 and CDR2 sequences are MNHNS and SASEGT. The CDR3 bases are TGTGCCAGCAGAGGCGAAAGAGGACAGGGTTATAGCAATCAGCCCCAGCATTTT. Amino acid sequence: CASRGERGQGYSNQPQHF.

This clonotype was picked up many times. This chain connects TRBV5-1 to TRBJ2-7; 7 nucleotides line up with TRBD1. The CDR3 consists of 15 residues. Germline V gene sequence: CDR1 SGHRS, CDR2 YFSETQ. J lost 7 bases, V lost 4 bases, and 14 bases had no gene match. CDR3 protein: CASSPLPTGTEEQYF. For the CDR3, the DNA is TGCGCCAGCAGCCCACTTCCGACAGGGACGGAGGAGCAGTACTTC.

The chain couples TRBV4-2 to TRBJ2-4; weak D call: TRBD2 (5 bases). This CDR3 comprises 12 residues. With 4 bases removed from V and 8 bases from J, the gap between germline ends came to 9 bases. The germline CDR1 and CDR2 sequences are LGHNA and YNFKEQ. The CDR3 sequence: CASSLDGDIQYF. CDR3 DNA sequence: TGTGCCAGCAGCCTTGACGGGGACATTCAGTACTTC.

The table lists this clonotype with many counts. The V call is TRBV20-1, the J call TRBJ2-1; weak D call: TRBD1 (6 bases). Germline lookup yields CDR1 DFQATT and CDR2 SNEGSKA (reference sequence). This CDR3 contains 15 residues. Trimming pared 0 bases from V and 3 bases from J, leaving 12 bases between. The CDR3 nucleotides are TGCAGTGCTAGAGATCCTAGGGGGTTCTACAATGAGCAGTTCTTC. Protein sequence: CSARDPRGFYNEQFF.

This clonotype was counted between two and nine times. This chain uses TRBV12-3 or TRBV12-4 with TRBJ1-5; D is ambiguous. V was clipped by 2 bases and J by 2 bases, with 10 bases between them. The CDR3 has 15 residues. CDR3 bases: TGTGCCAGCAGTTTATTGCTTACTGGCAATCAGCCCCAGCATTTT. Translating gives CASSLLLTGNQPQHF.

Only a few counts were recorded for this clonotype. This rearrangement joins TRBV7-2 to TRBJ1-3; tentatively, D is TRBD1 (5 bases). The V gene's germline CDR1 is SGHTA and CDR2 FQGNSA. V lost 5 bases and J lost 1, with 18 bases in between. The CDR3 is 17 amino acids. CDR3 DNA: TGTGCCAGCAGCCCGACAGCGGGACGTGGTTCTGGAAACACCATATATTTT. The encoded protein is CASSPTAGRGSGNTIYF. The full variable domain, completed using reference TRBV7-2 and TRBJ1-3, is GAGVSQSPSNKVTEKGKDVELRCDPISGHTALYWYRQSLGQGLEFLIYFQGNSAPDKSGLPSDRFSAERTGGSVSTLTIQRTQQEDSAVYLCASSPTAGRGSGNTIYFGEGSWLTVV.

This clonotype was detected ten times or more. The chain couples TRBV6-5 to TRBJ1-2; weak D call: TRBD1 (6 bases). Germline V lookup: CDR1 MNHEY, CDR2 SVGAGI. This CDR3 spans 14 amino acids. The V gene lost 4 bases and the J gene lost 4 bases, with 13 bases spanning the gap. CDR3 nucleotide sequence: TGTGCCAGCAGTTTGCCGGGGGGGCTCTATGGCTACACCTTC. Translating it yields CASSLPGGLYGYTF.

This clonotype was seen at least ten times. The CDR3 reads CASRSPGSPLHF. The CDR3 DNA is TGTGCCAGCAGATCGCCAGGTTCACCCCTCCACTTT. The gene calls are TRBV6-5 and TRBJ1-6, with D unclear. With 6 bases removed from V and 9 bases from J, the gap between germline ends came to 9 bases. The germline gives CDR1 MNHEY, CDR2 SVGAGI. The CDR3 sequence is 12 residues long.

The rearrangement uses TRBV11-3 and TRBJ2-3; TRBD1 matches 11 bases. The V segment lost 5 bases and the J segment 1 base; nucleotides outside the gene matches: 5. Germline assignment: CDR1 SGHNT and CDR2 YENEEA. The CDR3 runs 16 residues. The CDR3 is CASSLRTGGRTDTQYF. As DNA, the CDR3 is TGTGCCAGCAGCCTCAGGACAGGGGGCCGCACAGATACGCAGTATTTT.

The genes are TRBV20-1 and TRBJ2-6; the D gene could be TRBD1 or TRBD2 (7 bases each). The CDR3 is 16 residues long. Germline V gene sequence: CDR1 DFQATT, CDR2 SNEGSKA (reference sequence). V was shortened by 7 bases and J by 2 bases, with 18 bases between the two germline ends. The CDR3 DNA sequence: TGCAGTGTTCCAGGGGGGAGGGCTCCTGGGGCCAACGTCCTGACTTTC. This codes for CSVPGGRAPGANVLTF.

This clonotype was recorded many times. The chain joins TRBV12-3 or TRBV12-4 to TRBJ2-1; D could derive from TRBD1 or TRBD2 (5 bases each). V was shortened by 7 bases and J by 3 bases, with 22 bases between the two germline ends. The CDR3 sequence is 17 residues long. Written as DNA, the CDR3 is TGTGCCAGCATCACTCGGGACGGACGACGTGGCTACAATGAGCAGTTCTTC. Translating gives CASITRDGRRGYNEQFF.

This clonotype was recorded many times. The chain recombines TRBV29-1 with TRBJ2-5; D is perhaps TRBD1 or TRBD2 (5 bases each). CDR3 size: 13 residues. V gave up 5 bases and J gave up 1 base, with 11 bases separating them. Germline CDR1 SQVTM, CDR2 ANQGSEA. CDR3 region: CSVLDGTQETQYF. The CDR3 DNA reads TGCAGCGTTCTGGACGGGACCCAAGAGACCCAGTACTTC.

This clonotype showed up many times. V usage is TRBV6-5 and J usage is TRBJ1-5; a possible D gene is TRBD1 (5 bases). This CDR3 is 15 amino acids long. Deletions cut 5 bases from V and 7 bases from J, with 18 bases between. CDR1 and CDR2 (germline): MNHEY, SVGAGI. Written as DNA, the CDR3 is TGTGCCAGCAGTACTACGGGACCGGCGAAGCAGCCCCAGCATTTT. It translates to CASSTTGPAKQPQHF.

This clonotype showed up many times. The chain uses TRBV12-3 or TRBV12-4 and TRBJ1-1; D not resolved. V lost 6 bases to trimming and J lost 1 base, with 3 bases between them. The CDR3 spans 11 residues. CDR3 residues: CASRKNTEAFF. CDR3 DNA sequence: TGTGCCAGCAGGAAGAACACTGAAGCTTTCTTT.

As regards this clonotype: A much larger clone differs by one base, so this may be a read error. Since the CDR3 does not end with the conserved phenylalanine or tryptophan, this likely comes from a read error. The V gene is TRBV7-8, the J gene TRBJ1-2; tentative D call: TRBD1 (6 bases). This CDR3 is built from 15 residues. Trimming stripped 1 base from V and 2 bases from J, with 11 bases between. Looked up from germline, CDR1 is SGHVS and CDR2 is FQNEAQ. This CDR3 reads CASSLDAGVNYGYTL. The CDR3 DNA sequence: TGTGCCAGCAGCTTAGATGCAGGGGTCAACTATGGCTACACCCTC.

This clonotype was seen only a few times. The chain couples TRBV20-1 to TRBJ2-1; 13 bases fit TRBD2. Germline V gene data show CDR1 as DFQATT and CDR2 as SNEGSKA (reference sequence). The CDR3 has 16 residues. With 2 bases clipped from V and 6 bases from J, the junction kept 7 bases outside the gene matches. The CDR3 spells CSARPNRLAGGNEQFF. CDR3 nucleotides: TGCAGTGCTAGACCAAATAGACTAGCGGGAGGCAATGAGCAGTTCTTC.

This chain links TRBV20-1 with TRBJ1-3, with D possibly matching TRBD1 (5 bases). Trimming took 3 bases from V and 0 from J, leaving 12 bases between them. Germline loops: CDR1 DFQATT, CDR2 SNEGSKA (reference sequence). This CDR3 region has 15 residues. CDR3 sequence reads: CSASWGPISGNTIYF. The CDR3 DNA is TGCAGTGCTAGCTGGGGCCCGATCTCTGGAAACACCATATATTTT.

The gene calls are TRBV25-1 and TRBJ2-5; the D is unclear. V was cut by 1 base and J by 3 bases, with 9 bases left in between. Germline CDR1 reads MGHDK; CDR2 reads SYGVNS. The CDR3 is 14 amino acids. The CDR3 loop is CASSELYTEETQYF. Here the CDR3 DNA reads TGTGCCAGCAGTGAATTATACACGGAAGAGACCCAGTACTTC.

This clonotype was picked up many times. The chain employs TRBV4-3 and TRBJ2-1; D uncertain. V lost 4 bases to trimming and J lost 10 bases, with 14 bases between them. There are 13 residues in the CDR3. The germline gives CDR1 LGHNA, CDR2 YSLEER. The CDR3 here is CASSLYSMSEQFF. The CDR3 DNA reads as TGCGCCAGCAGCCTATATTCCATGTCCGAGCAGTTCTTC.

This clonotype was picked up a small number of times. The V and J genes are TRBV20-1 and TRBJ2-7; 14 nucleotides line up with TRBD2. Germline-derived CDR1 and CDR2 are DFQATT and SNEGSKA (reference sequence). The CDR3 runs 15 residues. V trimming: 2 bases; J trimming: 6 bases; junction bases outside the gene matches: 6. The CDR3 loop is CSARWWGTSGGEQYF. The CDR3 DNA reads as TGCAGTGCTAGATGGTGGGGGACTAGCGGGGGCGAGCAGTACTTC.

This clonotype was seen many times. This chain joins TRBV28 and TRBJ2-7; TRBD1 might be the D (5 bases). This CDR3 has 12 residues. Germline V lookup: CDR1 MDHEN, CDR2 SYDVKM. V was clipped by 6 bases and J by 2 bases, with 8 bases between them. CDR3 sequence reads: CASSQGAYEQYF. CDR3 nucleotides: TGTGCCAGCAGCCAAGGGGCCTACGAGCAGTACTTC.

This clonotype has a handful of counts. This chain connects TRBV10-3 to TRBJ2-2; D not certain. Germline V lookup: CDR1 ENHRY, CDR2 SYGVKD. Trimming took 4 bases from V and 4 from J, leaving 19 bases between them. CDR3 length: 17 amino acids. CDR3: CAISGLGASELTGELFF. Here the CDR3 DNA reads TGTGCCATCAGTGGACTGGGTGCGTCAGAACTCACCGGGGAGCTGTTTTTT.

This clonotype was detected once. The chain carries TRBV5-6 and TRBJ1-2, with D unclear. The CDR3 has 13 amino acids. The V gene's germline CDR1 is SGHDT and CDR2 YYEEEE. V shed 0 bases and J shed 8 bases, with 11 bases lying between them. CDR3 bases: TGTGCCAGCAGCTTGGGTGGCTCGCGAGGCTACACCTTC. Its protein product is CASSLGGSRGYTF.

The chain joins TRBV29-1 to TRBJ1-5; tentatively, D is TRBD1 (6 bases). The length of the CDR3 is 14 residues. The ends were cut back, 4 bases at V and 0 bases at J, with 10 bases in the middle. CDR1 is SQVTM, CDR2 ANQGSEA, per germline. Here the CDR3 reads CSVAWGASNQPQHF. CDR3 bases: TGCAGCGTTGCGTGGGGGGCTAGCAATCAGCCCCAGCATTTT. Based on the CDR3 plus reference TRBV29-1 and TRBJ1-5, the full variable domain is SAVISQKPSRDICQRGTSLTIQCQVDSQVTMMFWYRQQPGQSLTLIATANQGSEATYESGFVIDKFPISRPNLTFSTLTVSNMSPEDSSIYLCSVAWGASNQPQHFGDGTRLSIL.

The CDR3, as DNA: TGTGCCAGCAGTTTCGCCCAGGGGAAAAATGAGCAGTTCTTC. Translating it yields CASSFAQGKNEQFF. The chain joins TRBV12-3 or TRBV12-4 to TRBJ2-1; a possible D gene is TRBD1 (6 bases). Trimming removed 3 bases at V and 7 bases at J, with 13 bases between. The CDR3 runs 14 residues.